This TCR beta chain came from a study of blood T cell repertoires in COVID-19. Across the whole study: Samples representing acute and convalescent COVID-19 were sourced from the United States, Italy and Spain. Sources were T cells, B-cell-depleted T cells, or PBMCs; the material itself was cDNA or gDNA.

V dropped 7 bases and J dropped 2; count of bases not matched to a gene: 7. The CDR3 contains 14 residues. From germline, CDR1 is MNHEY and CDR2 SVGAGI. Authors' methods: By means of reference gene primer amplification, nucleated cell counts were estimated. Assay: immunoSEQ multiplex PCR; the TCRdb copy retains only in-frame clones and omits some. V and J calls and clone size are those listed in that table; D and trimming were worked out from the DNA. The sample yields more than 110,000 clones, under 85% seen once. The origin of this receptor is a human donor in a cohort sampled during active COVID-19. The source material was peripheral blood. The chain combines TRBV6-5 with TRBJ1-1; 7 nucleotides agree with TRBD1. The CDR3: CASKIGQVNTEAFF. CDR3 nucleotides: TGTGCCAGCAAAATAGGACAGGTCAACACTGAAGCTTTCTTT.